This T cell receptor (beta chain) was profiled in a study of cytomegalovirus exposure and HLA in healthy donors. Amplification used 60 Vbeta primers and 13 Jbeta primers. Profiled with immunoSEQ multiplex PCR; TCRdb holds only in-frame clones, not every one. The sample has 110,000 to 150,000 clones, 80% to 85% seen once; the top ten hold less than 4%. Whole-study results and caveats: In a later analysis, a missense DCLRE1C variant was linked to TCR beta V- and J-gene trimming.

With 7 bases clipped from V and 3 bases from J, the junction kept 7 bases outside the gene matches. CDR1 and CDR2 (germline): PRHDT, FYEKMQ (reference sequence). This CDR3 is built from 15 residues. In regard to this clone: The antigen is undetermined.

Source material: PBMCs. This TCR came from a male donor in good health and CMV-seronegative. The chain couples TRBV13 to TRBJ2-7; TRBD1 aligns across 12 bases. The CDR3 sequence is CASTTGTGGFYEQYF. The CDR3 DNA reads as TGTGCCAGCACCACCGGGACAGGGGGCTTCTACGAGCAGTACTTC.